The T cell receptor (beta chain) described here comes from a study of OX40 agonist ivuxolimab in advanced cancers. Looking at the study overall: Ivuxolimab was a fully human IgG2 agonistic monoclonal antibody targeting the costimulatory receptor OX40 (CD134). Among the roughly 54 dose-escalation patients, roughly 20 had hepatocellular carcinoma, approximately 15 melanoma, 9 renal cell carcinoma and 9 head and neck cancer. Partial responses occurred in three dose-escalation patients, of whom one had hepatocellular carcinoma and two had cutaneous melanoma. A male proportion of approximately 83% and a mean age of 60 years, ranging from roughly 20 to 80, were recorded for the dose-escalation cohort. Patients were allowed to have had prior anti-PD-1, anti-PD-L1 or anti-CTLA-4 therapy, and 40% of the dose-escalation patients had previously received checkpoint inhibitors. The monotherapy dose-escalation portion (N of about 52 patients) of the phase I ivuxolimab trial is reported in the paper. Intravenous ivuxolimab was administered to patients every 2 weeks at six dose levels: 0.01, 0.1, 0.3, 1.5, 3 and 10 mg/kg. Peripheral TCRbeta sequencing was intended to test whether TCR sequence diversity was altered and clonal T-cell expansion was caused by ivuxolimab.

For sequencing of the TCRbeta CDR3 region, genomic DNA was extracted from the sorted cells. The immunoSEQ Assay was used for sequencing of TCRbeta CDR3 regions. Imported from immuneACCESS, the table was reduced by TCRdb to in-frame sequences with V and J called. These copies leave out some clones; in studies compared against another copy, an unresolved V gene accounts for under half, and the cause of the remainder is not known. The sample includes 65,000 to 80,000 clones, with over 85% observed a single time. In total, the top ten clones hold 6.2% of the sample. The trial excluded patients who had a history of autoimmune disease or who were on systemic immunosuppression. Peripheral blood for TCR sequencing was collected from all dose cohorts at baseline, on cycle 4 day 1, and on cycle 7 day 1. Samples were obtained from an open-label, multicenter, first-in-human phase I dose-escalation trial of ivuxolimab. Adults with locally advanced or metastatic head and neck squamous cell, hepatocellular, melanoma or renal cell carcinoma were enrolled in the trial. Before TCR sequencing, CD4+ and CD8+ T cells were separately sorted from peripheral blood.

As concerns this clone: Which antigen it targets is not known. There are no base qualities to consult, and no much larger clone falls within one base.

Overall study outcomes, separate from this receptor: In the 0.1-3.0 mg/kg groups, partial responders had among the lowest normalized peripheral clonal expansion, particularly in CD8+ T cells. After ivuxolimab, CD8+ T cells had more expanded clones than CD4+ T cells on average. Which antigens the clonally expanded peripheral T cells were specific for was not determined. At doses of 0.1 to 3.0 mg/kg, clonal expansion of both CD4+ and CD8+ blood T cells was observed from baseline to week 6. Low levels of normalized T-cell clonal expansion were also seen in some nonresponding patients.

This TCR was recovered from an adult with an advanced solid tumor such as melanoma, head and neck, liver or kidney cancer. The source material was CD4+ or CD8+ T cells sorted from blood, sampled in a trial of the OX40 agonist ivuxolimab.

For the CDR3, the sequence is CSGGTDFTGELFF. The DNA sequence is given as TGCAGCGGGGGGACTGACTTCACCGGGGAGCTGTTTTTT. Recombination joined TRBV29-1 with TRBJ2-2, and perhaps TRBD2 as D gene, on 6 matching bases. The germline V gene gives CDR1 as SQVTM and CDR2 as ANQGSEA. At the junction V is shortened by 7 bases and J by 4 bases, with 13 bases in between. CDR3 length: 13 amino acids, cysteine to phenylalanine. Only CDR3 DNA is held: 39 bases, read in frame from base 1.